Presented here are 21 T cell receptor beta chains from one specimen sequenced in a study of long-term antiretroviral therapy in people with HIV (dated 2022 in TCRdb). The immunoSEQ hsTCRB v3.0 assay was used at survey level resolution to sequence the TRB variable region. The table comes from immuneACCESS by way of TCRdb, which keeps in-frame sequences with V and J called. Part of the clones is missing from these tables; in studies checked, under half for an unresolved V gene and the rest for unknown reasons. In this sample the table shows tens of thousands of clones, about four fifths of which occur a single time. Around 12% of the sample lies in the top ten. Sequenced material: unsorted PBMCs, taken 0.3 years after starting antiretroviral therapy. The receptors were gathered from a man between 18 and 29 years old with HIV.

In this sample, this clone turned up once. The rearrangement links TRBV6-4 to TRBJ1-5; tentatively, D is TRBD1 (5 bases). Germline V gene sequence: CDR1 MRHNA, CDR2 SNTAGT. Trimming cost V 6 bases and J 15 bases, with 18 bases left between them. The CDR3 has 12 amino acids. Here the CDR3 DNA reads TGTGCCAGCAGCCCCTCGGACAAGGCGTCGCATTTT. It is translated as CASSPSDKASHF.

This clone has only a few counts. This chain connects TRBV7-9 to TRBJ1-2, with a tentative D call TRBD1 (5 bases). In germline, CDR1 is SEHNR, CDR2 FQNEAQ (reference sequence). V was clipped by 1 base and J by 4 bases, with 10 bases between them. The CDR3 totals 14 residues. The CDR3 is CASSLEGTIYGYTF. The CDR3 DNA reads TGTGCCAGCAGCTTAGAGGGGACCATCTATGGCTACACCTTC.

This sequence joins TRBV27 and TRBJ1-2; D is ambiguous. The V end was cut by 4 bases, the J end by 6 bases, with 18 bases between. The CDR3 spans 15 residues. Germline-derived CDR1 and CDR2 are MNHEY and SMNVEV (reference sequence). CDR3 sequence: CASSWGSPSTNGYTF. The CDR3 DNA reads as TGTGCCAGCAGTTGGGGATCCCCCAGCACCAATGGCTACACCTTC.

This sequence joins TRBV6-6 and TRBJ1-5; maybe TRBD1 (5 bases). Looked up from germline, CDR1 is MNHNY and CDR2 is SVGAGI (reference sequence). Trimming cost V 7 bases and J 5 bases, with 18 bases left between them. This CDR3 has 15 amino acids. CDR3 residues: CASTLHPRGDQPQHF. In nucleotides, the CDR3 is TGTGCCAGCACCCTCCACCCGCGGGGGGATCAGCCCCAGCATTTT.

The chain combines TRBV30 with TRBJ1-3, with 9 positions matching TRBD1. The CDR3 extends over 13 amino acids. Germline trimming cut 7 bases from V and 4 bases from J; bases unmatched to any gene: 5. The germline V gene has CDR1 GTSNPN and CDR2 SVGIG (reference sequence). CDR3 DNA sequence: TGTGCCTTGGACAGGGGCGCAGGAAACACCATATATTTT. As protein: CALDRGAGNTIYF.

The rearrangement uses TRBV6-5 and TRBJ1-1, with 8 bases aligning to TRBD1. The V gene end was trimmed by 5 bases and the J gene end by 1 base; junction bases not matched to a gene: 3. The CDR3 runs to 14 residues. Germline-derived CDR1 and CDR2 are MNHEY and SVGAGI. The DNA for the CDR3 is TGTGCCAGCAGTAAACAGGGGGGGAACACTGAAGCTTTCTTT. It is translated as CASSKQGGNTEAFF.

The sample holds a few counts of this clone. This chain uses TRBV19 with TRBJ2-7, with D unclear. CDR3 size: 13 residues. Germline lookup yields CDR1 LNHDA and CDR2 SQIVND (reference sequence). The V end lost 5 bases, the J end lost 2 bases, and 10 bases lay between the germline ends. The CDR3 protein is CASSPGPTYEQYF. The DNA for the CDR3 is TGTGCCAGTAGTCCCGGACCTACCTACGAGCAGTACTTC.

This chain links TRBV6-6 with TRBJ2-1; the match to TRBD2 covers 11 bases. The ends lost 2 bases at V and 9 bases at J; junction bases unmatched: 6. This CDR3 spans 15 amino acids. Germline CDR1 MNHNY, CDR2 SVGAGI (reference sequence). Here the CDR3 DNA reads TGTGCCAGCAGTTACGTAGCGGGGGGGCCGGGTGAGCAGTTCTTC. Translation gives CASSYVAGGPGEQFF.

V is TRBV4-3 and J is TRBJ2-7; tentative D call: TRBD1 (6 bases). Germline V CDR1 and CDR2: LGHNA, YSLEER. V was cut by 0 bases and J by 3 bases, with 15 bases left in between. CDR3 length: 16 residues. This CDR3 is CASSQDLGDRIYEQYF. In DNA form, the CDR3 reads TGCGCCAGCAGCCAAGATCTCGGCGACAGGATCTACGAGCAGTACTTC.

J is TRBJ1-2 and V is TRBV2; 9 bases align to TRBD1. Per the germline V gene, CDR1 is SNHLY and CDR2 is FYNNEI. With V trimmed by 4 bases and J by 3 bases, 6 bases remained unmatched. This CDR3 region has 15 residues. The CDR3 sequence is CASSVGTGRYYGYTF. The CDR3 nucleotides read TGTGCCAGCAGTGTCGGGACAGGGCGATACTATGGCTACACCTTC. The full variable domain, with the rest looked up from reference TRBV2 and TRBJ1-2, is EPEVTQTPSHQVTQMGQEVILRCVPISNHLYFYWYRQILGQKVEFLVSFYNNEISEKSEIFDDQFSVERPDGSNFTLKIRSTKLEDSAMYFCASSVGTGRYYGYTFGSGTRLTVV.

The chain links TRBV28 to TRBJ2-7; D is possibly TRBD2 (5 bases). Germline values: CDR1 MDHEN, CDR2 SYDVKM. This CDR3 comprises 11 residues. The V end lost 8 bases, the J end lost 5 bases, and 10 bases lay between the germline ends. DNA of the CDR3: TGTGCCAGCGGGATCGGGGACGAGCAGTACTTC. It codes for CASGIGDEQYF. Complete variable domain (other parts from reference TRBV28 and TRBJ2-7): DVKVTQSSRYLVKRTGEKVFLECVQDMDHENMFWYRQDPGLGLRLIYFSYDVKMKEKGDIPEGYSVSREKKERFSLILESASTNQTSMYLCASGIGDEQYFGPGTRLTVT.

CDR3 loop: CASSQELAFSYEQYF. The DNA for the CDR3 is TGTGCCAGCAGCCAAGAACTAGCGTTCTCCTACGAGCAGTACTTC. The V gene is TRBV4-2, the J gene TRBJ2-7; 7 nucleotides line up with TRBD2. CDR3 length: 15 residues. Trimming cost V 0 bases and J 0 bases; bases outside gene matches: 2. CDR1 is LGHNA and CDR2 is YNFKEQ in the germline V gene.

This clone was observed a few times. The chain links TRBV4-1 to TRBJ1-1; 7 bases line up with TRBD1. The junction had 6 bases not matched to a gene; V was cut back by 1 base and J by 10 bases. Germline V gives CDR1 MGHRA, CDR2 YSYEKL. The CDR3 extends over 13 amino acids. CDR3 residues: CASSQVLGGGAFF. As DNA, the CDR3 is TGCGCCAGCAGCCAAGTTTTAGGGGGCGGAGCTTTCTTT.

CDR3 DNA sequence: TGTGCCAGCAGCATGGGACAGTCCAATCAGCCCCAGCATTTT. Its translation is CASSMGQSNQPQHF. V gene TRBV5-6 combines with J gene TRBJ1-5; 7 bases match TRBD1. CDR3 length: 14 amino acids. The germline CDR1 and CDR2 sequences are SGHDT and YYEEEE. V gave up 4 bases and J gave up 3 bases; unmatched junction bases: 4.

The chain employs TRBV7-9 and TRBJ1-2; 8 bases fit TRBD1. Germline trimming cut 6 bases from V and 6 bases from J; bases unmatched to any gene: 15. Germline assignment: CDR1 SEHNR and CDR2 FQNEAQ (reference sequence). This CDR3 spans 16 amino acids. CDR3 amino acids: CASRPYRGSSPDGYTF. The CDR3 DNA is TGTGCCAGCAGACCGTACAGGGGGTCGTCCCCCGATGGCTACACCTTC.

The rearrangement uses TRBV27 and TRBJ2-7; 8 positions match TRBD2. The CDR3 has 14 residues. Germline values: CDR1 MNHEY, CDR2 SMNVEV (reference sequence). The ends lost 6 bases at V and 2 bases at J; junction bases unmatched: 6. The CDR3: CASSNSGETYEQYF. CDR3 coding DNA: TGTGCCAGCAGCAATAGCGGGGAAACCTACGAGCAGTACTTC.

The chain combines TRBV28 with TRBJ1-5, with 7 bases lining up with TRBD1. Looked up from germline, CDR1 is MDHEN and CDR2 is SYDVKM. With V trimmed by 2 bases and J by 5 bases, 3 bases remained unmatched. The CDR3 loop spans 14 amino acids. CDR3 coding DNA: TGTGCCAGCAGTTTAACAGGGGACTATCAGCCCCAGCATTTT. As protein: CASSLTGDYQPQHF.

This clone is large within its sample. Other DNA sequences in the same sample also yield this CDR3. The chain joins TRBV30 to TRBJ1-1; possible D gene TRBD1, 5 bases. Trimming stripped 5 bases from V and 4 bases from J, with 11 bases between. Germline V lookup: CDR1 GTSNPN, CDR2 SVGIG (reference sequence). The CDR3 covers 12 residues. The CDR3 loop reads CAWGAGFTEAFF. For the CDR3, the DNA is TGTGCCTGGGGGGCAGGTTTCACTGAAGCTTTCTTT.

This chain joins TRBV5-6 and TRBJ1-4, with 10 bases aligning to TRBD1. The ends lost 3 bases at V and 8 bases at J; junction bases unmatched: 7. Germline V gives CDR1 SGHDT, CDR2 YYEEEE. The CDR3 contains 15 residues. The CDR3 DNA sequence: TGTGCCAGCAGCTATGGGACAGGGGAGGGGGAAAAACTGTTTTTT. Amino acids: CASSYGTGEGEKLFF.

By its share, this clone is medium-sized (0.01 to 0.1%). The chain couples TRBV19 to TRBJ2-7; tentatively, D is TRBD1 (6 bases). V gave up 9 bases and J gave up 1 base, with 10 bases separating them. The length of the CDR3 is 12 residues. Germline V gives CDR1 LNHDA, CDR2 SQIVND (reference sequence). The CDR3 reads CASGTGSYEQYF. The CDR3 DNA reads as TGTGCCAGCGGAACAGGGTCCTACGAGCAGTACTTC.

This clone has a handful of counts. DNA for the CDR3: TGTGCCAGCAGTTTTATCGGGGGGGAGGGCACTGAAGCTTTCTTT. As protein: CASSFIGGEGTEAFF. V is TRBV27 and J is TRBJ1-1; D is perhaps TRBD1 (5 bases). Trimming removed 3 bases from V and 4 bases from J, with 15 bases in between. This CDR3 has 15 amino acids. The germline V gene has CDR1 MNHEY and CDR2 SMNVEV (reference sequence).